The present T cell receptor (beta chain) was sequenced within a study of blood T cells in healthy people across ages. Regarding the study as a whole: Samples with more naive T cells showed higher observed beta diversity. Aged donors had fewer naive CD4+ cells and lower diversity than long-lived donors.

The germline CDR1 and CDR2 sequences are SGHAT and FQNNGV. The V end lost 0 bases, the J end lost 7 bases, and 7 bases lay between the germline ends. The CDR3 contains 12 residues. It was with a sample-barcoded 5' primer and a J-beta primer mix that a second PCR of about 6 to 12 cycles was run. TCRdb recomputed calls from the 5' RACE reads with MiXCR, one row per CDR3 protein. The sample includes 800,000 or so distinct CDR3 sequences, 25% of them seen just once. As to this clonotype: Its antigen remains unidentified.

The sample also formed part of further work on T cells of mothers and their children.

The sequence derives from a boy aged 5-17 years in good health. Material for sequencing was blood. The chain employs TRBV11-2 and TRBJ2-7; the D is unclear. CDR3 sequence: CASSLELEEQYF. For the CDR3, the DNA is TGTGCCAGCAGCTTAGAACTGGAGGAGCAGTACTTC.